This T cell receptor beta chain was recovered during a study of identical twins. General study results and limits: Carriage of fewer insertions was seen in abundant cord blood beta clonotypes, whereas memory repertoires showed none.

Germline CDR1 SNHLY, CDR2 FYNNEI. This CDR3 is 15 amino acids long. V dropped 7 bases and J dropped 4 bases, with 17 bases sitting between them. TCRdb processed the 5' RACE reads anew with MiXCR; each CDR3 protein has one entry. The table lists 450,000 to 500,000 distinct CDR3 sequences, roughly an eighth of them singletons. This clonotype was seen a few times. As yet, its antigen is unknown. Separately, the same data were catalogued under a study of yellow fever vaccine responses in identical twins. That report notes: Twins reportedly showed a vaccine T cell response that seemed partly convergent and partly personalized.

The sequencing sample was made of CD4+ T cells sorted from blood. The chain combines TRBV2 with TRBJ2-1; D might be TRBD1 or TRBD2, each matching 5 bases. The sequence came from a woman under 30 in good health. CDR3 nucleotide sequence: TGTGCCAGCACTCGAACCGGGACGGGTTACAATGAGCAGTTCTTC. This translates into CASTRTGTGYNEQFF.